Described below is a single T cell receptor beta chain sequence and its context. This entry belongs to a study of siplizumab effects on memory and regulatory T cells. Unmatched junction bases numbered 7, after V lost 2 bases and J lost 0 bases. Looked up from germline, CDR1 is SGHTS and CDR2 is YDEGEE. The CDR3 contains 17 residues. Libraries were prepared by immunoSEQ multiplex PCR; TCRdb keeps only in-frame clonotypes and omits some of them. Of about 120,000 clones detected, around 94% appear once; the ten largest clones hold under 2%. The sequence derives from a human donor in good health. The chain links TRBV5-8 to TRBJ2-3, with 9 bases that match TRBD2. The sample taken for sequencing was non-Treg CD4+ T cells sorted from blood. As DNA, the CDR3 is TGTGCCAGCAGCTTCCGTAGCGGGAGTACTAGCACAGATACGCAGTATTTT. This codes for CASSFRSGSTSTDTQYF.